Below, one T cell receptor (beta chain) is given with its context. Antigen specificity is unknown. The PCR employed 60 Vbeta primers together with 13 Jbeta primers. Clones were read by immunoSEQ multiplex PCR, and TCRdb kept only the in-frame ones, dropping some. The sample includes over 100,000 clones, around 83% seen only once; the top ten take 2.5% to 3%. These data come from a study of cytomegalovirus exposure and HLA in healthy donors. Notes on the study in general: A later analysis linked a missense variant in DCLRE1C to the trimming of TCR beta V and J genes.

Sequenced input: PBMCs. The source of this sequence is a woman in her late teens or twenties in good health and CMV-seropositive.

Written as DNA, the CDR3 is TGTGCCAGCAGAGGGGACAGGGCGAGCTATGGCTACACCTTC. Protein product: CASRGDRASYGYTF. The chain combines TRBV2 with TRBJ1-2; 9 nucleotides agree with TRBD1. The germline gives CDR1 SNHLY, CDR2 FYNNEI. V trimming: 6 bases; J trimming: 4 bases; junction bases outside the gene matches: 6. This CDR3 spans 14 amino acids.